A single sample is the source of the 14 T cell receptor beta chains below, sequenced in a study of neurological immune-mediated disorders. Via MiXCR, TCRdb re-called the 5' RACE reads, giving one row per CDR3 protein. The table shows around 80,000 distinct CDR3 sequences, with about a tenth occurring only once. Sequenced sample: PBMCs. All receptors come from a man in his forties in good health.

The rearrangement uses TRBV5-1 and TRBJ2-1; perhaps TRBD2 as D (5 bases). Germline CDR1 SGHRS, CDR2 YFSETQ. V was pared by 0 bases and J by 6 bases, with 10 bases between. CDR3 length equals 14 residues. The CDR3: CASSLGPGINEQFF. CDR3 coding DNA: TGCGCCAGCAGCTTGGGTCCGGGAATCAATGAGCAGTTCTTC.

This clonotype appeared many times. The CDR3 reads CASSPDRDEQFF. CDR3 in DNA: TGCGCCAGCAGCCCTGACAGGGATGAGCAGTTCTTC. The chain has TRBV5-1 and TRBJ2-1, with TRBD1 identical over 7 bases. The ends lost 4 bases at V and 8 bases at J; junction bases unmatched: 3. Germline CDR1 is SGHRS and CDR2 is YFSETQ. The CDR3 loop spans 12 amino acids.

This clonotype was observed many times. The chain employs TRBV5-1 and TRBJ1-5; D gene unclear. Germline V lookup: CDR1 SGHRS, CDR2 YFSETQ. This CDR3 is built from 16 residues. V was shortened by 9 bases and J by 0 bases, with 19 bases between the two germline ends. Here the CDR3 reads CATSDGFRDSNQPQHF. CDR3 sequence (DNA): TGCGCCACTTCGGACGGGTTTCGCGATAGCAATCAGCCCCAGCATTTT. The complete variable domain, with remaining parts taken from reference TRBV5-1 and TRBJ1-5, reads KAGVTQTPRYLIKTRGQQVTLSCSPISGHRSVSWYQQTPGQGLQFLFEYFSETQRNKGNFPGRFSGRQFSNSRSEMNVSTLELGDSALYLCATSDGFRDSNQPQHFGDGTRLSIL.

In DNA form, the CDR3 reads TGCGCCAGCAGCTTGGCTCCTATCGGGTCCTACAATGAGCAGTTCTTC. Translated, it gives CASSLAPIGSYNEQFF. The chain recombines TRBV5-1 with TRBJ2-1; no reliable D call. CDR1 and CDR2 (germline): SGHRS, YFSETQ. The CDR3 runs 16 residues. V shed 0 bases and J shed 1 base, with 11 bases lying between them. The full variable domain, in which reference TRBV5-1 and TRBJ2-1 provide the parts outside the CDR3, is KAGVTQTPRYLIKTRGQQVTLSCSPISGHRSVSWYQQTPGQGLQFLFEYFSETQRNKGNFPGRFSGRQFSNSRSEMNVSTLELGDSALYLCASSLAPIGSYNEQFFGPGTRLTVL.

The sample holds many counts of this clonotype. The rearrangement uses TRBV5-1 and TRBJ2-1; TRBD2 might be the D (6 bases). V was cut by 6 bases and J by 0 bases, with 22 bases left in between. Germline assignment: CDR1 SGHRS and CDR2 YFSETQ. The CDR3 has 18 residues. CDR3 residues: CASKQGGAVVGSYNEQFF. The CDR3 DNA reads as TGCGCCAGCAAGCAAGGCGGGGCGGTCGTGGGCTCCTACAATGAGCAGTTCTTC.

In its sample, this clonotype was seen many times. CDR3 DNA sequence: TGTGCCAGCAGGGTTGGGGTAGGTGCTACGGATACGCAGTATTTT. Protein product: CASRVGVGATDTQYF. V usage is TRBV11-2 and J usage is TRBJ2-3, with D unresolved. CDR3 size: 15 residues. The V end was cut by 6 bases, the J end by 6 bases, with 19 bases between. Germline loops: CDR1 SGHAT, CDR2 FQNNGV.

This clonotype came up many times. The rearrangement links TRBV29-1 to TRBJ2-1; 10 bases agree with TRBD1. Per the germline V gene, CDR1 is SQVTM and CDR2 is ANQGSEA. This CDR3 has 14 residues. The junction had 6 bases not matched to a gene; V was cut back by 6 bases and J by 4 bases. DNA of the CDR3: TGCAGCGTGACAGGGGGCGCTTCTTACAATGAGCAGTTCTTC. Protein product: CSVTGGASYNEQFF.

This clonotype was recorded at least ten times. The gene calls are TRBV7-9 and TRBJ2-7, with D unclear. This CDR3 contains 15 residues. Trimming removed 5 bases from V and 0 bases from J, with 14 bases in between. Germline lookup yields CDR1 SEHNR and CDR2 FQNEAQ (reference sequence). In DNA, the CDR3 is TGTGCCAGCAGCCCCCCTCGAGGAAGCTCCTACGAGCAGTACTTC. This sequence encodes CASSPPRGSSYEQYF.

This clonotype was observed many times. The chain combines TRBV29-1 with TRBJ2-5, with D maybe TRBD1 (5 bases). The CDR3 totals 15 residues. With 5 bases removed from V and 4 bases from J, the gap between germline ends came to 20 bases. Looked up from germline, CDR1 is SQVTM and CDR2 is ANQGSEA. The CDR3 DNA sequence: TGCAGCGTTACCCCCTCCGGACAAGCCGCAGAGACCCAGTACTTC. Encoded protein: CSVTPSGQAAETQYF.

The table lists this clonotype with many counts. This chain connects TRBV9 to TRBJ2-1; perhaps TRBD2 as D (5 bases). This CDR3 region has 15 residues. Germline V gene lookup returns CDR1 SGDLS and CDR2 YYNGEE. Trimming took 4 bases from V and 3 from J, leaving 14 bases between them. CDR3 sequence (DNA): TGTGCCAGCAGCCCTAGGCCGGGGAACTACAATGAGCAGTTCTTC. Residues: CASSPRPGNYNEQFF.

This clonotype was detected ten times or more. DNA of the CDR3: TGTGCCAGCAGCCAGGAATCCTATGGCTACACCTTC. Translated: CASSQESYGYTF. V usage is TRBV5-5 and J usage is TRBJ1-2; D call uncertain. Between the trimmed V and J ends, which lost 4 bases and 4 bases, there was a span of 8 bases. Germline CDR1 SGHKS, CDR2 YYEKEE (reference sequence). The CDR3 runs 12 residues.

Notes on this clonotype: A much larger clonotype is one base distant, so this may be a read error. J is TRBJ2-3 and V is TRBV29-1, with a tentative D call TRBD1 (5 bases). The CDR3 is 10 residues long. Germline CDR1 and CDR2: SQVTM and ANQGSEA. Trimming took off 7 bases at V and 4 bases at J, with 6 bases between the two ends. In DNA form, the CDR3 reads TGCAGCGGGGGCGCAGATACGCAGTATTTT. This encodes CSGGADTQYF.

This clonotype was seen many times. CDR3 DNA: TGTGCCAGCAGCGTTTGGGGGTGGCAGTACTTC. As protein: CASSVWGWQYF. The rearrangement links TRBV9 to TRBJ2-7, with D perhaps assigned TRBD1 or TRBD2 (5 bases each). V shed 2 bases and J shed 9 bases, with 9 bases lying between them. Germline CDR1 is SGDLS and CDR2 is YYNGEE. This CDR3 contains 11 residues.

This clonotype was seen repeatedly, ten times or more. The rearrangement joins TRBV28 to TRBJ1-6; D is ambiguous. Germline CDR1 reads MDHEN; CDR2 reads SYDVKM. V was shortened by 2 bases and J by 7 bases, with 9 bases between the two germline ends. The CDR3 consists of 14 residues. CDR3 sequence: CASSLNSNNSPLHF. The CDR3 coding sequence is TGTGCCAGCAGTTTAAACAGTAACAATTCACCCCTCCACTTT.